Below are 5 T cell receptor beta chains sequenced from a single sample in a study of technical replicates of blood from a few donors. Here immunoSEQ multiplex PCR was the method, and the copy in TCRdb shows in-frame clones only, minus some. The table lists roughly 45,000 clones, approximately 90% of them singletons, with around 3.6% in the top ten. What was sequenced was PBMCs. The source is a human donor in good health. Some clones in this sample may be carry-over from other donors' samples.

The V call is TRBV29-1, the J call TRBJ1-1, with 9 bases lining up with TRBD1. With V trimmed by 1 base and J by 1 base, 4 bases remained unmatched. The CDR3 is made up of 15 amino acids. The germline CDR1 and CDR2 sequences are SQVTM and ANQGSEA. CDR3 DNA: TGCAGCGTTGAAGCCGGACAGGGGAAGAACACTGAAGCTTTCTTT. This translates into CSVEAGQGKNTEAFF.

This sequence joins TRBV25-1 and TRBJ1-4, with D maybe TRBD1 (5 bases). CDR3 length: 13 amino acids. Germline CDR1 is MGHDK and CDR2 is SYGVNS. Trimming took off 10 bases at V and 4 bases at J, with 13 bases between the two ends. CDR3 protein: CATSGVGNEKLFF. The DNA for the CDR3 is TGTGCCACATCGGGGGTGGGTAATGAAAAACTGTTTTTT.

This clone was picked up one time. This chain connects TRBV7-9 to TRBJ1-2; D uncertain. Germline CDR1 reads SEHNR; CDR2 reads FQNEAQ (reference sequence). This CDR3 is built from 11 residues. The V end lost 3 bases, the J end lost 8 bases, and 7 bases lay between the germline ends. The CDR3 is CASSLAGGYTF. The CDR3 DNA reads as TGTGCCAGCAGCTTGGCGGGGGGCTACACCTTC.

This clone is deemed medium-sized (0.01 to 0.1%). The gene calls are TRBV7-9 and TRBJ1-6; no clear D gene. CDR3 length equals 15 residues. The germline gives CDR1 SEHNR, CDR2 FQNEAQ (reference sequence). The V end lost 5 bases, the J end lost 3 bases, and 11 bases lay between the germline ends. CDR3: CASSMYRYYNSPLHF. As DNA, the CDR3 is TGTGCCAGCAGCATGTACAGATACTATAATTCACCCCTCCACTTT.

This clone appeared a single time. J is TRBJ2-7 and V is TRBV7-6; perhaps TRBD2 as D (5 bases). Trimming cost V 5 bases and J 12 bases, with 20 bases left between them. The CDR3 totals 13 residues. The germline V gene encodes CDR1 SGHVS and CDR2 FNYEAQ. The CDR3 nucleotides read TGTGCCAGCAGCCCAGGAGGCAGCGCCGGGCGGTACTTC. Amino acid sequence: CASSPGGSAGRYF. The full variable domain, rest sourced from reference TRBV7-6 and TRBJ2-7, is GAGVSQSPRYKVTKRGQDVALRCDPISGHVSLYWYRQALGQGPEFLTYFNYEAQQDKSGLPNDRFSAERPEGSISTLTIQRTEQRDSAMYRCASSPGGSAGRYFGPGTRLTVT.